These T cell receptor beta chains were read from a single sample in a study of T cell responses to AZD1222 COVID-19 vaccine. Produced via immunoSEQ multiplex PCR; TCRdb's table is partial and in-frame only. The sample comprises roughly 150,000 clones, more than 75% of which are singletons, and about 4% rests with the top ten. The sequencing used peripheral blood, collected on day 0 of AZD1222 vaccination. These receptors all stem from an adult in good health. Both conserved end residues are part of each CDR3. Fields, in order: V gene, D gene, J gene, clone size, CDR3 protein, CDR3 DNA. D genes are given only for firm matches. Clone size is not always given. Where it is, it says once, few, many or a class for expanded clones.

TRBV4-1	.	TRBJ1-2	once	CASSGGADYGYTF	TGCGCCAGCAGCGGGGGGGCGGACTATGGCTACACCTTC
TRBV4-1	TRBD1	TRBJ1-2	few	CASSQGGQANYGYTF	TGCGCCAGCAGCCAAGGTGGACAGGCTAACTATGGCTACACCTTC
TRBV5-1	.	TRBJ2-2	.	CASSFPAEWDRPNTGELFF	TGCGCCAGCAGCTTTCCGGCCGAGTGGGACCGTCCGAACACCGGGGAGCTGTTTTTT
TRBV6-1	TRBD1	TRBJ2-1	.	CASSEQGQAYNEQFF	TGTGCCAGCAGTGAACAGGGACAGGCATACAATGAGCAGTTCTTC
TRBV6-5	TRBD2	TRBJ2-2	.	CASRATSGAGELFF	TGTGCCAGCAGGGCAACTAGCGGGGCCGGGGAGCTGTTTTTT
TRBV6-6	TRBD1	TRBJ1-2	.	CAIEQGAGGYTF	TGTGCCATCGAACAGGGGGCCGGAGGCTACACCTTC
TRBV29-1	.	TRBJ1-1	.	CSVGGGPLNTEAFF	TGCAGCGTCGGGGGGGGACCTTTGAACACTGAAGCTTTCTTT
TRBV4-1	TRBD1	TRBJ2-3	.	CASSPFDRGDSDTQYF	TGCGCCAGCAGCCCATTTGACAGGGGGGATTCAGATACGCAGTATTTT
TRBV30	TRBD1	TRBJ1-5	.	CAWSTTGQGYYSNQPQHF	TGTGCCTGGAGTACTACGGGACAGGGTTATTATAGCAATCAGCCCCAGCATTTT
TRBV11-3	TRBD1	TRBJ2-1	.	CASSLEWTGGSEQFF	TGTGCCAGCAGCTTAGAATGGACAGGGGGGAGTGAGCAGTTCTTC
TRBV19	TRBD2	TRBJ2-7	.	CASSLYYPVGLAGNEQYF	TGTGCCAGTAGCCTCTATTACCCAGTGGGACTAGCGGGGAATGAGCAGTACTTC
TRBV20-1	TRBD2	TRBJ2-5	.	CSASFWGGLARETQYF	TGCAGTGCTAGTTTTTGGGGGGGATTAGCCCGAGAGACCCAGTACTTC